This TCR beta chain is from a study of T-cell reconstitution after alpha-beta-depleted transplantation in children. General study findings and limits: Alpha-beta T cells about two months after transplant reportedly derived from several hundred expanded graft clones. T-cell numbers and diversity, one year after transplant, stemmed largely from T cells that were newly produced.

This clonotype was recorded at least ten times. Antigen: not known. The CDR3 totals 13 residues. Germline V gene lookup returns CDR1 SGHRS and CDR2 YFSETQ. The V end lost 3 bases, the J end lost 2 bases, and 9 bases lay between the germline ends. A library of TCRbeta sequences, prepared with unique molecular identifiers, was generated. MiXCR, run by TCRdb on the PCR reads, gives a single entry per CDR3 protein. Found here are 19,000 or so distinct CDR3 sequences, roughly 13% of them singletons; the top ten hold 35%. The gene calls are TRBV5-1 and TRBJ2-7, with D possibly TRBD1 on 5 matching bases. This receptor was identified in a female patient aged 2-9 years who had a stem cell transplant for congenital amegakaryocytic thrombocytopenia, so the T cells may come from the graft donor. Sequenced here: PBMCs, mostly from graft donor cells, sampled 60 days after TCRalphabeta/CD19-depleted stem cell transplant. In DNA form, the CDR3 reads TGCGCCAGCAGCTCATACAGGCCCTACGAGCAGTACTTC. It encodes CASSSYRPYEQYF.